This T cell receptor (beta chain) originates from a study of shared T cell receptors in the human thymus. Profiled with immunoSEQ multiplex PCR; TCRdb holds only in-frame clones, not every one. In the table there are hundreds of thousands of clones, 85% to 90% of which are singletons. The CDR3 runs 17 residues. Germline loops: CDR1 KGHSH, CDR2 LQKENI. V shed 3 bases, J shed 6 bases, and the junction held 14 bases outside the gene matches. These data were also filed under a second study, of human thymus T cells. From that study: The thymus tissue came from resections taken during corrective heart surgery. Within thymic and blood repertoires, V and J gene usage appeared to be biased.

This chain uses TRBV18 with TRBJ2-1; 7 positions agree with TRBD2. The TCR originated in a boy in the first two years of life with a congenital heart defect. The sequenced material came from thymocytes. CDR3 sequence: CASSPRSGAPPFNEQFF. The CDR3 nucleotides are TGTGCCAGCTCACCCCGGAGCGGGGCCCCTCCCTTCAATGAGCAGTTCTTC.